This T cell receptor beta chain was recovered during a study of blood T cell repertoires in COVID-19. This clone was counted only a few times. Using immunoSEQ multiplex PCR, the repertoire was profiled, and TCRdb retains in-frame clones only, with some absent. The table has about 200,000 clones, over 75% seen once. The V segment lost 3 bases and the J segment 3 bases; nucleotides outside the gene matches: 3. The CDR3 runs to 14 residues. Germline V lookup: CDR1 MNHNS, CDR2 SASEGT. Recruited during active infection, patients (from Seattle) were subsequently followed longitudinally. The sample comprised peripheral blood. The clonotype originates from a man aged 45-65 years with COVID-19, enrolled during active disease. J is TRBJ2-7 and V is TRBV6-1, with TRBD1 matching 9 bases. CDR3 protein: CASSDTGGGYEQYF. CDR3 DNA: TGTGCCAGCAGTGACACAGGGGGCGGCTACGAGCAGTACTTC.